This T cell receptor (beta chain) was sequenced for a study of metastatic and nonmetastatic thyroid tumors. Study context: Where malignant and benign thyroid patients were concerned, repertoires were compared across blood and tumor or nodule tissue.

In the authors' workflow: A papillary thyroid cancer distant-metastasis classifier was built from CDR3 differences across clinicopathological groups. TCRdb ran MiXCR on the PCR reads. What appears here as the V and J calls and clone size reflects TCRdb's work, not the paper's. Of just under 60,000 clones in the sample, about 16% are singletons; the top ten hold about 9.4%. Among the patients, none had received any treatment before thyroid surgery. To note about this clone: The antigen is undetermined. At one of its ends the junction is not consistent with the germline gene, which may arise from a read error.

Study conclusions and caveats: For both blood and tumor, malignant thyroid tumors reportedly showed significantly higher TCR beta diversity than benign nodules did.

This CDR3 contains 16 residues. Looked up from germline, CDR1 is MDHEN and CDR2 is SYDVKM. The sequencing input was blood. The receptor comes from a male donor with papillary thyroid cancer or a benign thyroid nodule (not recorded which). Some clones in this sample may be carry-over from other donors' samples. The V and J genes are TRBV28 and TRBJ1-6; D not resolved. The CDR3 region is CASSPSGSSYNSSLHF. CDR3 nucleotides: TGTGCCAGCAGCCCCTCCGGGAGCTCCTATAATTCATCCCTCCACTTT.